Listed here is a single T cell receptor (beta chain). Its binding antigen is unknown. Per-base quality was not reported, and no clone a single base away is much larger than it. The sample is drawn from a study of blood T cell repertoires in COVID-19 (dated by TCRdb to about 2020). At the level of the whole study: Samples covering the acute and convalescent phases of COVID-19 were provided by collaborators in the United States, Italy and Spain. The sample metadata nearly always contained a de-identified subject ID, COVID-19 status, age in years and sex. Where available, HLA class I and class II types were obtained from metadata supplied by the sample provider rather than from assay-based typing. Subjects who had been exposed to COVID-19, were actively infected with it, or had recovered from it provided the deeply sampled blood TCRbeta repertoires that made up the dataset. The prospective study material was composed of cDNA or gDNA derived from T cells, B-cell-depleted T cells, or PBMCs. The samples were drawn from two sources: the first 160 participants of the ongoing ImmuneRACE study, and fewer than 1,500 subjects contributed by 6 global collaborators. The repertoires were released in a freely available public database meant as a resource for research on the immune response to SARS-CoV-2.

General findings and caveats noted by the study authors: Clinical and demographic metadata were provided uncurated, with the amount varying by source and participant.

TCRbeta CDR3 regions were amplified from genomic DNA by means of the immunoSEQ Assay, a bias-controlled multiplex PCR. The authors' pipeline ran thus. The number of nucleated cells in each sample was estimated by amplification of reference gene primers within the assay. To quantify the absolute abundance of each unique TCRbeta CDR3 rearrangement, sequence reads were collapsed and filtered. Productive Simpson clonality was computed per sample as the square root of Simpson's diversity index over productive rearrangements. TCRdb took this table from immuneACCESS and kept in-frame rearrangements with V and J called. Such tables lack part of the clones; where checked against another copy, unresolved V genes explain under half of the gap, and the rest is unexplained. The V and J calls and clone size come from that table; D and trimming were worked out from the DNA. This sample has 92,000 or so clones in its table, and around 72% of those were observed once. The ten largest clones take up 13% to 15% of the sample.

Whole blood was collected in K2EDTA tubes by collaborating institutions according to the institutions' own protocols. Collaborator samples were shipped for TCRbeta analysis as frozen whole blood, isolated PBMCs, or DNA extracted from either sample type. CDR1 and CDR2 are drawn from the germline V gene (reference sequence): GTSNPN, SVGIG. V gives up 2 bases and J gives up 4 bases, and the segment between their germline ends measures 9 bases. Spanning cysteine to phenylalanine, the CDR3 consists of 13 amino acids. Only the CDR3 DNA is retained, 39 bases long and in frame from the first base. The rearranged segments are TRBV30 and TRBJ1-5; a tentative D match to TRBD1 spans 5 bases. The material sequenced was peripheral blood. The source is a woman aged 80 or over with acute or convalescent COVID-19. The CDR3 has the sequence CAWSIAGNQPQHF. In nucleotide form, the sequence is TGTGCCTGGAGTATAGCAGGGAATCAGCCCCAGCATTTT.